These T cell receptor beta chains were read from a single sample in a study of T-cell reconstitution after alpha-beta-depleted transplantation in children. TCRdb used MiXCR to reprocess the PCR reads, holding one entry per CDR3 protein. There are about 300,000 distinct CDR3 sequences in the sample; 10% occur only once, and 7.5% lies in the top ten. The material was PBMCs, obtained before TCRalphabeta/CD19-depleted stem cell transplant. These receptor sequences come from a boy younger than two with acute myeloid leukemia, due to receive a stem cell transplant. CDR3s include the opening cysteine and the closing phenylalanine or tryptophan. The D gene is left open where the match is weak. Some rows have no size entry. The others give once, few or many, or a class for an expanded clone.

V	size	D	J	length	CDR3	DNA
TRBV19	many	TRBD1	TRBJ2-7	13	CASSPPGGDEQYF	TGTGCCAGTAGCCCTCCAGGGGGTGACGAGCAGTACTTC
TRBV24-1	NA	TRBD2	TRBJ2-2	16	CATSDLKSGRAGELFF	TGTGCCACCAGTGATTTGAAGTCAGGGAGGGCCGGGGAGCTGTTTTTT
TRBV28	many	TRBD2	TRBJ2-7	15	CASSSSQRGAYEQYF	TGTGCCAGCAGTTCCAGTCAGCGGGGTGCCTACGAGCAGTACTTC
TRBV20-1	few	NA	TRBJ2-3	15	CSARDKGPSTDTQYF	TGCAGTGCTAGAGATAAGGGCCCTAGCACAGATACGCAGTATTTT
TRBV20-1	many	NA	TRBJ2-4	16	CSARRQGQETKNIQYF	TGCAGTGCCAGGCGCCAGGGGCAGGAAACCAAAAACATTCAGTACTTC
TRBV28	many	TRBD1	TRBJ1-5	15	CASSPQGERRQPQHF	TGTGCCAGCAGTCCCCAGGGGGAAAGGCGCCAGCCCCAGCATTTT
TRBV6-5	NA	TRBD2	TRBJ2-2	19	CASSFFGGSGGPNTGELFF	TGTGCCAGCAGTTTTTTCGGGGGGAGCGGGGGGCCCAACACCGGGGAGCTGTTTTTT
TRBV25-1	few	NA	TRBJ2-5	12	CASARAGETQYF	TGTGCCAGCGCCAGGGCAGGGGAGACCCAGTACTTC
TRBV28	NA	NA	TRBJ1-3	12	CASSLGSYTIYF	TGTGCCAGCAGTTTGGGAAGCTACACCATATATTTT
TRBV7-9	many	TRBD1	TRBJ2-1	14	CASSSRQGWDEQFF	TGTGCCAGCAGCTCACGACAGGGGTGGGATGAGCAGTTCTTC
TRBV24-1	many	TRBD1	TRBJ2-1	15	CATSERQGNYNEQFF	TGTGCCACCAGTGAGCGACAGGGGAACTACAATGAGCAGTTCTTC
TRBV7-2	many	NA	TRBJ1-2	11	CASSLVYGYTF	TGTGCCAGCAGCTTAGTGTATGGCTACACCTTC
TRBV3-1	many	TRBD2	TRBJ2-3	16	CASSLRPGLGTDTQYF	TGTGCCAGCAGCCTAAGACCAGGACTAGGCACAGATACGCAGTATTTT
TRBV28	few	TRBD1	TRBJ1-2	15	CASSPALTGVYGYTF	TGTGCCAGCAGTCCTGCCTTAACAGGGGTCTATGGCTACACCTTC
TRBV11-2	NA	TRBD1	TRBJ2-3	18	CASSWRQGAPSSTDTQYF	TGTGCCAGCAGCTGGAGACAGGGGGCCCCGAGTAGCACAGATACGCAGTATTTT
TRBV28	many	NA	TRBJ1-6	13	CASSRPFISPLHF	TGTGCCAGCAGTAGACCCTTCATTTCACCCCTCCACTTT
TRBV28	many	NA	TRBJ1-1	13	CASSQTWLTEAFF	TGTGCCAGCAGCCAGACTTGGTTGACTGAAGCTTTCTTT
TRBV13	many	NA	TRBJ2-5	13	CASSGPSQETQYF	TGTGCCAGCAGCGGACCGAGCCAAGAGACCCAGTACTTC
TRBV28	many	NA	TRBJ2-3	13	CASSTQGADTQYF	TGTGCCAGCAGTACCCAGGGAGCGGATACGCAGTATTTT
TRBV13	many	NA	TRBJ2-3	12	CASSLPTDTQYF	TGTGCCAGCAGCTTACCCACAGATACGCAGTATTTT
TRBV7-9	NA	NA	TRBJ1-2	11	CASSHSGAYTF	TGTGCCAGCAGCCATAGTGGTGCCTACACCTTC
TRBV29-1	many	TRBD1	TRBJ2-1	14	CSTYRGQVYDEQFF	TGCAGCACTTATCGTGGACAGGTCTATGATGAGCAGTTCTTC
TRBV11-2	NA	NA	TRBJ2-5	12	CASSLDARTQYF	TGTGCCAGCAGCTTAGATGCAAGGACCCAGTACTTC
TRBV6-2/TRBV6-3	NA	NA	TRBJ2-1	15	CASETRGTTYNEQFF	TGTGCCAGCGAAACGCGAGGGACCACCTACAATGAGCAGTTCTTC
TRBV7-2	many	NA	TRBJ1-6	12	CASSPRHSPLHF	TGTGCCAGCAGCCCACGTCATTCCCCCCTCCACTTT
TRBV25-1	many	NA	TRBJ2-5	13	CASSRLSQETQYF	TGTGCCAGCAGTAGACTATCCCAAGAGACCCAGTACTTC
TRBV20-1	many	NA	TRBJ1-2	12	CSARRSGYGYTF	TGCAGTGCTAGGCGGAGCGGCTATGGCTACACCTTC
TRBV29-1	many	TRBD2	TRBJ2-3	14	CSGFSGGSTDTQYF	TGCAGCGGGTTTAGCGGGGGTAGCACAGATACGCAGTATTTT
TRBV7-2	many	TRBD2	TRBJ2-7	17	CASSLGGLAGGLAEQYF	TGTGCCAGCAGCCTAGGCGGGCTAGCGGGGGGGCTGGCCGAGCAGTACTTC
TRBV7-2	many	NA	TRBJ1-3	15	CASSLAIGPGNTIYF	TGTGCCAGCAGCTTAGCTATCGGACCTGGAAACACCATATATTTT
TRBV20-1	many	NA	TRBJ2-7	11	CSAREGYEQYF	TGCAGTGCTAGGGAGGGCTACGAGCAGTACTTC
TRBV12-3/TRBV12-4	many	TRBD2	TRBJ2-7	15	CASSSLAGGAYEQYF	TGTGCCAGCAGTTCCCTAGCGGGGGGCGCGTACGAGCAGTACTTC
TRBV20-1	NA	TRBD2	TRBJ2-3	15	CSARRPGGPTDTQYF	TGCAGTGCTAGACGGCCGGGGGGACCCACAGATACGCAGTATTTT
TRBV11-2	few	NA	TRBJ2-7	13	CASSSGSPYEQYF	TGTGCCAGCAGCTCGGGTTCCCCCTACGAGCAGTACTTC
TRBV27	NA	NA	TRBJ2-5	13	CASSLGGKETQYF	TGTGCCAGCAGTTTAGGGGGCAAAGAGACCCAGTACTTC
TRBV30	many	NA	TRBJ1-5	13	CAWGHRVGQPQHF	TGTGCCTGGGGCCACAGGGTGGGGCAGCCCCAGCATTTT
TRBV19	many	NA	TRBJ2-6	11	CATTTGLFLTF	TGTGCCACGACTACCGGACTATTCCTGACTTTC
TRBV20-1	few	TRBD2	TRBJ2-1	21	CSARDYVGRSGRGSSYNEQFF	TGCAGTGCTAGAGATTATGTAGGTCGTAGCGGGAGAGGAAGCTCCTACAATGAGCAGTTCTTC
TRBV7-2	few	TRBD2	TRBJ2-7	15	CASSLSRTSGDEQYF	TGTGCCAGCAGCTTATCAAGGACTAGCGGGGACGAGCAGTACTTC
TRBV5-1	many	TRBD1	TRBJ2-1	16	CASSLVDRWGYNEQFF	TGCGCCAGCAGCTTGGTGGACAGGTGGGGGTACAATGAGCAGTTCTTC
TRBV7-2	NA	TRBD2	TRBJ2-3	17	CASSRSGTAEWGDTQYF	TGTGCCAGCAGCCGGAGCGGGACCGCTGAGTGGGGAGATACGCAGTATTTT
TRBV12-3/TRBV12-4	NA	NA	TRBJ2-4	16	CASSLWVDGEENIQYF	TGTGCCAGCAGTTTATGGGTAGACGGGGAGGAAAACATTCAGTACTTC
TRBV14	NA	NA	TRBJ2-7	16	CASSQDGVKSSYEQYF	TGTGCCAGCAGCCAAGATGGTGTCAAAAGCTCCTACGAGCAGTACTTC
TRBV28	NA	TRBD1	TRBJ2-7	14	CASTTGTGWDEQYF	TGTGCCAGCACCACCGGGACAGGGTGGGACGAGCAGTACTTC
TRBV29-1	NA	NA	TRBJ2-5	15	CSAELTGFRQETQYF	TGCAGCGCCGAACTAACAGGGTTCCGACAAGAGACCCAGTACTTC
TRBV29-1	few	TRBD2	TRBJ2-3	15	CSIHSGGPRTDTQYF	TGCAGCATCCACAGCGGGGGTCCAAGAACAGATACGCAGTATTTT
TRBV7-9	NA	TRBD1	TRBJ2-1	15	CASIHLDRAYNEQFF	TGTGCCAGCATCCACTTAGACAGGGCCTACAATGAGCAGTTCTTC
TRBV13	NA	NA	TRBJ1-3	16	CASSSGPGPSGNTIYF	TGTGCCAGCAGTAGTGGACCGGGGCCCTCTGGAAACACCATATATTTT
TRBV27	many	TRBD2	TRBJ2-7	15	CASGLSSGGSYEQYF	TGTGCCAGCGGATTATCTAGCGGGGGCTCCTACGAGCAGTACTTC
TRBV7-9	many	NA	TRBJ2-5	12	CASSSGEETQYF	TGTGCCAGCAGCTCGGGGGAAGAGACCCAGTACTTC